This T cell receptor beta chain was captured in a study of shared clonotypes between healthy human individuals. Overall study findings and caveats: Collection of samples was limited to blood; tissue repertoires likely differ.

Samples underwent the assay at deep level. Only in-frame clones appear in the TCRdb table, and some are missing; sequencing was by immunoSEQ multiplex PCR. The data contain some 630,000 clones, around 72% of them singletons. The CDR3 loop spans 18 amino acids. To note about this clone: Its antigen is not known.

Sequencing was carried out using memory CD4+ T cells sorted from blood. Stated subset: CD45RA-negative fraction. The rearrangement uses TRBV21-1 and TRBJ2-2; TRBD2 is taken as the D call from the table, unchecked against the DNA. TRBV21-1 has pseudogene status. The TCR sequence derives from a woman in her 30s in good health. The CDR3 loop is CASTLPERVSVGTGELFF. CDR3 sequence (DNA): TGTGCCAGCACTCTGCCCGAGAGGGTGAGCGTGGGCACCGGGGAGCTGTTTTTT.